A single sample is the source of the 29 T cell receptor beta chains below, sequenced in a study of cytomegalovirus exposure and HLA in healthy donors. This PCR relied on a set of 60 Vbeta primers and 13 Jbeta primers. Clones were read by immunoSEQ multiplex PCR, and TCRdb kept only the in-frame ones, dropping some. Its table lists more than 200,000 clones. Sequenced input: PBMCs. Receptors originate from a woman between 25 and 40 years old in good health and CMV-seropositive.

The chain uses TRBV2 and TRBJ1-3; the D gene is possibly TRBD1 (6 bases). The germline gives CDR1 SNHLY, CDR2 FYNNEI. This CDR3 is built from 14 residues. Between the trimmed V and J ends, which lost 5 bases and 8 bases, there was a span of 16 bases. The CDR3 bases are TGTGCCAGCAGTTTACAGGGAAGTTCGGACACCATATATTTT. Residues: CASSLQGSSDTIYF.

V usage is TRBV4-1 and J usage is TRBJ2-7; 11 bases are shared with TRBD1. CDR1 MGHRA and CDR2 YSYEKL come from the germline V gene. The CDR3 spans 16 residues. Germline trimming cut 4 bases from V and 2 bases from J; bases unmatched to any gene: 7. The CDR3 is CASSRPPGQGAYEQYF. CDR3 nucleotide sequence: TGCGCCAGCAGCCGACCGCCGGGACAGGGGGCCTACGAGCAGTACTTC.

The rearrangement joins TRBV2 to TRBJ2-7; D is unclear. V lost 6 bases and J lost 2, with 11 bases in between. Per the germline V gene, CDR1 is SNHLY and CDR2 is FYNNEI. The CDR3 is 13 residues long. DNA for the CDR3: TGTGCCAGCAGGCCCCGAGTGACCTACGAGCAGTACTTC. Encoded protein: CASRPRVTYEQYF. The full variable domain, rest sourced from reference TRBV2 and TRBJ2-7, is EPEVTQTPSHQVTQMGQEVILRCVPISNHLYFYWYRQILGQKVEFLVSFYNNEISEKSEIFDDQFSVERPDGSNFTLKIRSTKLEDSAMYFCASRPRVTYEQYFGPGTRLTVT.

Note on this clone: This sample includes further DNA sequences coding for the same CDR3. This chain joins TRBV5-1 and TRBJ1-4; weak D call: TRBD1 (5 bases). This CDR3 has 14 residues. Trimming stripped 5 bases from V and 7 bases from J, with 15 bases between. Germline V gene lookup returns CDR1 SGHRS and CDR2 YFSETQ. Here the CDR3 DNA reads TGCGCCAGCAGTTTAGACAGCCCCGGTGAAAAACTGTTTTTT. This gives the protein CASSLDSPGEKLFF.

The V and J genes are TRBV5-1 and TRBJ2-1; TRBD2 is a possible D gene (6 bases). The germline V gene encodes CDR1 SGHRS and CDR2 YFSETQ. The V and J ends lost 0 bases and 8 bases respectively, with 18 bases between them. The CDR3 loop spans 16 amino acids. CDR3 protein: CASSLVRRERVYEQFF. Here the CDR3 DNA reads TGCGCCAGCAGCTTGGTAAGGAGGGAACGGGTTTATGAGCAGTTCTTC.

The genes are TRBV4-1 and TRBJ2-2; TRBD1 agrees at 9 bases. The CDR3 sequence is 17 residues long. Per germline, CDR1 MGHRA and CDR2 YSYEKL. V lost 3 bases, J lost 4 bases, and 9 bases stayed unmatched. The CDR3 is CASSQGSGTGSTGELFF. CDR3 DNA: TGCGCCAGCAGCCAGGGGTCCGGGACAGGGAGCACCGGGGAGCTGTTTTTT.

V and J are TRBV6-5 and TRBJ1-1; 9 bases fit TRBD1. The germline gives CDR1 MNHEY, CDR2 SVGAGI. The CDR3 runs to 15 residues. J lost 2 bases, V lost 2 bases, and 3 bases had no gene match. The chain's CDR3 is CASSYRDRANTEAFF. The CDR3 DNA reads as TGTGCCAGCAGTTACAGGGACAGGGCAAACACTGAAGCTTTCTTT.

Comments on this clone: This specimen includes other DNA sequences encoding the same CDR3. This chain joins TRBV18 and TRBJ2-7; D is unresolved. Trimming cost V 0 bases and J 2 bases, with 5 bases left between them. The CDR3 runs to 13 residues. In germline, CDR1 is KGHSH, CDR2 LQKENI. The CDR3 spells CASSPPSAYEQYF. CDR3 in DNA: TGTGCCAGCTCACCACCGTCGGCCTACGAGCAGTACTTC.

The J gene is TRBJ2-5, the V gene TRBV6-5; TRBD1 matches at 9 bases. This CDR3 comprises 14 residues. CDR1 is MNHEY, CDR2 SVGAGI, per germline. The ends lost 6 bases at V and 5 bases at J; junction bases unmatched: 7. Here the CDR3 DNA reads TGTGCCAGCAGAACTGGGACAGGGAGGGAGACCCAGTACTTC. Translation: CASRTGTGRETQYF.

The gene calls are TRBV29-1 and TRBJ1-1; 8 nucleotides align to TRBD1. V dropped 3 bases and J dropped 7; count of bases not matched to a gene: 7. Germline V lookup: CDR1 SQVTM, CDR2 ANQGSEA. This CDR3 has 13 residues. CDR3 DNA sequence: TGCAGCGTTGAGGAAACAGGGGGGGGTGAAGCTTTCTTT. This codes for CSVEETGGGEAFF. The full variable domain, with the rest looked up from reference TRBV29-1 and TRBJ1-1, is SAVISQKPSRDICQRGTSLTIQCQVDSQVTMMFWYRQQPGQSLTLIATANQGSEATYESGFVIDKFPISRPNLTFSTLTVSNMSPEDSSIYLCSVEETGGGEAFFGQGTRLTVV.

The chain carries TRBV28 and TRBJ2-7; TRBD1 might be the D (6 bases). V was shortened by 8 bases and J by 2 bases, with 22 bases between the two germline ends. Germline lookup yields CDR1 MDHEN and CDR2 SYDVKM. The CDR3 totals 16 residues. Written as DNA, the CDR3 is TGTGCCAGCCATGGAACAGGGTTCTGGATTCCCTACGAGCAGTACTTC. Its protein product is CASHGTGFWIPYEQYF. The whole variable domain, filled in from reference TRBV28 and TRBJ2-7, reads DVKVTQSSRYLVKRTGEKVFLECVQDMDHENMFWYRQDPGLGLRLIYFSYDVKMKEKGDIPEGYSVSREKKERFSLILESASTNQTSMYLCASHGTGFWIPYEQYFGPGTRLTVT.

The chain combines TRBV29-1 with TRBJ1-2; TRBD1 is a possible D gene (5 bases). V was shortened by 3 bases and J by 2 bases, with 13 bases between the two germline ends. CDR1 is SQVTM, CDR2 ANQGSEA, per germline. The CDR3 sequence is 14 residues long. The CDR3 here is CSVDSRQRNYGYTF. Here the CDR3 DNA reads TGCAGCGTTGACAGCCGACAGAGGAACTATGGCTACACCTTC.

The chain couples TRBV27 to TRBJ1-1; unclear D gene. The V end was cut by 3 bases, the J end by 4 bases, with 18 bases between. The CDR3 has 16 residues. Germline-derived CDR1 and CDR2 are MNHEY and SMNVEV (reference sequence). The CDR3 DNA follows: TGTGCCAGCAGTTTCAGCCCCTATGGAGGGATCACTGAAGCTTTCTTT. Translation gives CASSFSPYGGITEAFF.

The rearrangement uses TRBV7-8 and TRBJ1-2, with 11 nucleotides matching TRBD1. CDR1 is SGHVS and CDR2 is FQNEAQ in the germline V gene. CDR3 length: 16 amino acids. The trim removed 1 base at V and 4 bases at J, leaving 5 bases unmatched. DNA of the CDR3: TGTGCCAGCAGCTTAGAGGACAGGGGGCGTAGCTATGGCTACACCTTC. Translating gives CASSLEDRGRSYGYTF. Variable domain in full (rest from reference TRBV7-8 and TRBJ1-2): GAGVSQSPRYKVAKRGQDVALRCDPISGHVSLFWYQQALGQGPEFLTYFQNEAQLDKSGLPSDRFFAERPEGSVSTLKIQRTQQEDSAVYLCASSLEDRGRSYGYTFGSGTRLTVV.

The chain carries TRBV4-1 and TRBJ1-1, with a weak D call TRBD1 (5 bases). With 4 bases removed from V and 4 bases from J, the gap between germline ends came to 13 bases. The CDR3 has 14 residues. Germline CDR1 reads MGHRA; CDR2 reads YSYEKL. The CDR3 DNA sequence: TGCGCCAGCAGCCTCCCGGGGGGGGGCACTGAAGCTTTCTTT. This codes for CASSLPGGGTEAFF.

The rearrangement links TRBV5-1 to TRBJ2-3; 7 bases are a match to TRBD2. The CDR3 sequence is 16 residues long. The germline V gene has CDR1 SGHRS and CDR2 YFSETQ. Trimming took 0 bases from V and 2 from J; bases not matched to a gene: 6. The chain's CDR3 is CASSLVSGRATDTQYF. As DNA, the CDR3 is TGCGCCAGCAGCTTGGTCAGTGGGAGGGCCACAGATACGCAGTATTTT.

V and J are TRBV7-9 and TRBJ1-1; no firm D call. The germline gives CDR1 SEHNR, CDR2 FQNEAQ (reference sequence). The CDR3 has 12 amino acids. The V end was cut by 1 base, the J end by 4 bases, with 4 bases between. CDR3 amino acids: CASSLVLTEAFF. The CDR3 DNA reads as TGTGCCAGCAGCTTAGTCCTCACTGAAGCTTTCTTT.

The chain's CDR3 is CASSSLGTASTDTQYF. In nucleotides, the CDR3 is TGTGCCAGCAGCTCCCTCGGGACAGCTAGCACAGATACGCAGTATTTT. The chain is built from TRBV27 and TRBJ2-3, with 7 bases that match TRBD1. After removal of 6 bases from V and 0 bases from J, the junction contained 9 bases not matched to a gene. The CDR3 consists of 16 residues. Germline V gene data show CDR1 as MNHEY and CDR2 as SMNVEV (reference sequence).

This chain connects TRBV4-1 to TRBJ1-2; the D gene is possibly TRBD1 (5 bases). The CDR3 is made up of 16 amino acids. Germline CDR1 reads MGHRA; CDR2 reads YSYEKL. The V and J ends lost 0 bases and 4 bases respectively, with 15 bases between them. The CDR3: CASSQDIRAGVYGYTF. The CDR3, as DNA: TGCGCCAGCAGCCAAGATATCCGGGCGGGGGTCTATGGCTACACCTTC.

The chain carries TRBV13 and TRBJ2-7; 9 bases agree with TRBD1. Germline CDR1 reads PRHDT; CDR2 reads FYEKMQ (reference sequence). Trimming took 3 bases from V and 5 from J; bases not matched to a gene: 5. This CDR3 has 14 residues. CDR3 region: CASSFGQGNNEQYF. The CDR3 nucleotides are TGTGCCAGCAGCTTCGGACAGGGGAACAACGAGCAGTACTTC.

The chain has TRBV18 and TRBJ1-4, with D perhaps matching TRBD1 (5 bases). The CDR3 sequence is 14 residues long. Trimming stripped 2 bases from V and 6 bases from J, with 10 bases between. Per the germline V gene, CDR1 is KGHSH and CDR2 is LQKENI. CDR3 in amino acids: CASSPTGADEKLFF. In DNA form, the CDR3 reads TGTGCCAGCTCACCAACTGGGGCGGATGAAAAACTGTTTTTT.

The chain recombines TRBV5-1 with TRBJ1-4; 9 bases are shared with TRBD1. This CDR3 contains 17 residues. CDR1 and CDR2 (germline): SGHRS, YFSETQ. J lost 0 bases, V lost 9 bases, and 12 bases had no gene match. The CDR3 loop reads CATSRDRDPSTNEKLFF. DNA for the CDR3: TGCGCCACTTCCCGGGACAGGGATCCATCAACTAATGAAAAACTGTTTTTT.

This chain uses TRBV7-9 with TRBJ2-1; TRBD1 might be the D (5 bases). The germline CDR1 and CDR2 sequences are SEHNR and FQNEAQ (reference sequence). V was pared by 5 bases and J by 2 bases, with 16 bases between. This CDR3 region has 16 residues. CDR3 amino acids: CASSPFQGFAYNEQFF. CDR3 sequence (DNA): TGTGCCAGCAGCCCCTTTCAGGGTTTCGCCTACAATGAGCAGTTCTTC.

The CDR3 protein is CASSPDGGQPQHF. The CDR3 region has the DNA TGTGCCAGCTCACCGGACGGGGGGCAGCCCCAGCATTTT. The chain links TRBV18 to TRBJ1-5, with a tentative D call TRBD1 (5 bases). The CDR3 runs to 13 residues. V was shortened by 3 bases and J by 7 bases, with 10 bases between the two germline ends. Germline-derived CDR1 and CDR2 are KGHSH and LQKENI.

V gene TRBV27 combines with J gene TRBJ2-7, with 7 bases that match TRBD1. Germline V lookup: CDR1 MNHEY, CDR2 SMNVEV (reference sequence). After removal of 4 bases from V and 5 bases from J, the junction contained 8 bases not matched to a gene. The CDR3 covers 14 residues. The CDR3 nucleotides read TGTGCCAGCAGTTCAAGACAGGGATGGGACGAGCAGTACTTC. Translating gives CASSSRQGWDEQYF.

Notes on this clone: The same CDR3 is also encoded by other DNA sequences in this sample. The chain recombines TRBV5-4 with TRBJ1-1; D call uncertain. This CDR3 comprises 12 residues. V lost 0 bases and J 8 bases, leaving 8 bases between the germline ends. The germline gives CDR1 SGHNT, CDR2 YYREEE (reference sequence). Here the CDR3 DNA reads TGTGCCAGCAGCTTGGACAGCCTCGAAGCTTTCTTT. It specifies CASSLDSLEAFF.

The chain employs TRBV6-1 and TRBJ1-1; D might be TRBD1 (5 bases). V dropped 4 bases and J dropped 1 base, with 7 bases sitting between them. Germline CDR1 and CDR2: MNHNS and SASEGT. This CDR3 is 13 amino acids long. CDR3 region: CASSAQGNTEAFF. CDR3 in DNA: TGTGCCAGCAGTGCCCAGGGGAACACTGAAGCTTTCTTT.

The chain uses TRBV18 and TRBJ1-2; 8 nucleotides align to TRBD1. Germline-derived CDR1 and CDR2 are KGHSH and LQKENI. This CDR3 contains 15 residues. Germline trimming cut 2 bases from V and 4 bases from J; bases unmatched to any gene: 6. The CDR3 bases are TGTGCCAGCTCACCAGGAACAGGGGGGACCTATGGCTACACCTTC. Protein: CASSPGTGGTYGYTF.

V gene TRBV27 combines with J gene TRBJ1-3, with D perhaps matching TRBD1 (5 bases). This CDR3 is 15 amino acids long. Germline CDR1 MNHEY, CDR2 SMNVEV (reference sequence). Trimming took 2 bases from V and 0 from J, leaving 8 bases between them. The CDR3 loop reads CASSLGGGSGNTIYF. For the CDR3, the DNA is TGTGCCAGCAGTTTAGGGGGAGGCTCTGGAAACACCATATATTTT.